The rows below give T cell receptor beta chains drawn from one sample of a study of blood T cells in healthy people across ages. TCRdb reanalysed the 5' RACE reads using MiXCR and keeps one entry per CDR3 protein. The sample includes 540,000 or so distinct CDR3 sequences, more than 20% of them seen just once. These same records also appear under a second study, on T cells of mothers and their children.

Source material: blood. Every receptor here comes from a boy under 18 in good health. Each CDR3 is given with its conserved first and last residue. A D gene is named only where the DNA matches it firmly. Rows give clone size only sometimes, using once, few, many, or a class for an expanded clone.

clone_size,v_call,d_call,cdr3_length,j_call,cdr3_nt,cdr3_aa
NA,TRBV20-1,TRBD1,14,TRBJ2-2,TGCAGTGCCAAAACAGGGGGAGGAACCGGGGAGCTGTTTTTT,CSAKTGGGTGELFF
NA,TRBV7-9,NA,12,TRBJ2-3,TGTGCCAGCAGCTTGGGGGGGGCTCCACCGTATTTT,CASSLGGAPPYF
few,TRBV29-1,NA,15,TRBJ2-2,TGCAGCGTTGGAGGGGTTGGGGCTCGGGACCGGGAGCTGTTTTTT,CSVGGVGARDRELFF
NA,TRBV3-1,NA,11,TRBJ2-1,TGTGCCAGCAGCCGTAACAATGAGCAGTTCTTC,CASSRNNEQFF
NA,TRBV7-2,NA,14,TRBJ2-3,TGTGCCAGCAGCTTAGCGAGGCCCCCAGATACGCAGTATTTT,CASSLARPPDTQYF
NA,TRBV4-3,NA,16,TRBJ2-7,TGCGCCAGCAGCCAAGATCAGGTCGGTATCTCCTACGAGCAGTACTTC,CASSQDQVGISYEQYF
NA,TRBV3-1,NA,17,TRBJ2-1,TGTGCCAGCAGCCAAGATATTAATAGCCATGGCTCGAGGGAGCAGTTCTTC,CASSQDINSHGSREQFF
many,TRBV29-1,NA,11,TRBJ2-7,TGCAGCGTTCCCACAGGGAACGAGCAGTACTTC,CSVPTGNEQYF
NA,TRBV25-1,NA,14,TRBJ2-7,TGTGCCAGCAGTGAATTAAGCAGTTCCTACGAGCAGTACTTC,CASSELSSSYEQYF
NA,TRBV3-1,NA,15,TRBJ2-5,TGTGCCAGCAGCCAAGTGAGGCAGGGTGGGGAGACCCAGTACTTC,CASSQVRQGGETQYF
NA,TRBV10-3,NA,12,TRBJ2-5,TGTGCCAAACCGGGAAAGGAAGAGACCCAGTACTTC,CAKPGKEETQYF
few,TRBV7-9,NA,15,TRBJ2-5,TGTGCCAGCAGCTTCGTCCGGGATGTTGGTGAGACCCAGTACTTC,CASSFVRDVGETQYF
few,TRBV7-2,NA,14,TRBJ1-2,TGTGCCAGCAGCCAAACACCCTCTAACTATGGCTACACCTTC,CASSQTPSNYGYTF
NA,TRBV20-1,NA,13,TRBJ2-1,TGCAGTGCTAGAGAAGATAGCGTGCATGAGCAGTTCTTC,CSAREDSVHEQFF
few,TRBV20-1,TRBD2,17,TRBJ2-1,TGCAGTGCTAGGCTGTACACGGGACTAGGTGCCTACAATGAGCAGTTCTTC,CSARLYTGLGAYNEQFF
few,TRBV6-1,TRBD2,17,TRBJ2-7,TGTGCCAGCAGTGGCTCGGGGACTAGCGGGAGGGCCTACGAGCAGTACTTC,CASSGSGTSGRAYEQYF
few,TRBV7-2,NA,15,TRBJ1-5,TGTGCCAGCAGCCCTACAGGGAGTAGCAATCAGCCCCAGCATTTT,CASSPTGSSNQPQHF
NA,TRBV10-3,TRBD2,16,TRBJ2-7,TGTGCCATCAGTGAGGGGCAGCGGGGGGGTTCCTACGAGCAGTACTTC,CAISEGQRGGSYEQYF
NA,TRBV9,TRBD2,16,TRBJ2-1,TGTGCCAGCGGACTGACTAGCGGGGATAGAATCTATGAGCAGTTCTTC,CASGLTSGDRIYEQFF
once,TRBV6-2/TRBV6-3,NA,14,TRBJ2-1,TGTGCCAGCAAAGAGGACTGGAACTACAATGAGCAGTTCTTC,CASKEDWNYNEQFF
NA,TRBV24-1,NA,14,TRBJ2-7,TGTGCCACCAGTCCGGGACTGATGAACTACGAGCAGTACTTC,CATSPGLMNYEQYF
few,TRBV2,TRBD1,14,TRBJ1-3,TGTGCCAGCGTCTCCGGGACAGCAGGAAACACCATATATTTT,CASVSGTAGNTIYF
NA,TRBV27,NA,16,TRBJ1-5,TGTGCCAGCAGGGAATCCGGGGCCCAAACCTCACAGCCCCAGCATTTT,CASRESGAQTSQPQHF
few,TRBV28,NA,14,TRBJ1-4,TGTGCCAGCAGTTTTCTTCTGTCGGGTGAAAAACTGTTTTTT,CASSFLLSGEKLFF
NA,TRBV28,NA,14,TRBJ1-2,TGTGCCAGCAGCCCTCCTAGTCCTGACTATGGCTACACCTTC,CASSPPSPDYGYTF
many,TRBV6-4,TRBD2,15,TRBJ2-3,TGTGCCAGCAGTGATAGCGGGGGGGCCACAGATACGCAGTATTTT,CASSDSGGATDTQYF
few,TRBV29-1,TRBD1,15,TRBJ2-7,TGCAGCGTTGAAGAGGACAGGCACAGCGGCTACGAGCAGTACTTC,CSVEEDRHSGYEQYF
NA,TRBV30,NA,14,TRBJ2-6,TGTGCCTGGAGGGGCCCCACTGGGGCCAACGTCCTGACTTTC,CAWRGPTGANVLTF
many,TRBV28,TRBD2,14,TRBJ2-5,TGTGCCAGCAGTTTACCCACTAGCGGGAGGGCCCAGTACTTC,CASSLPTSGRAQYF
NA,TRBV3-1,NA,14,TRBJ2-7,TGTGCCAGCAGCCAAGAGGTGGTCTCCTACGAGCAGTACTTC,CASSQEVVSYEQYF
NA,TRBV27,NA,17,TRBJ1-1,TGTGCCAGCAGTTACACCCGGACATGGGTCCGCCCAGAAGACGCTTTCTTT,CASSYTRTWVRPEDAFF
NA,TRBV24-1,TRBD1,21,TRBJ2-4,TGTGCCACCAGTGATCCCACTCCCGGGACAGGATTCTTTGGGGCCAAAAACATTCAGTACTTC,CATSDPTPGTGFFGAKNIQYF
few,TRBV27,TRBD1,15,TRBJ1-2,TGTGCCAGCAGTTTGGGACAGGGGTCTAACTATGGCTACACCTTC,CASSLGQGSNYGYTF
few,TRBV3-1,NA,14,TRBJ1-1,TGTGCCAGCAGCCTAAGAGGGGGGAGAAGAAAAGCTTTCTTT,CASSLRGGRRKAFF
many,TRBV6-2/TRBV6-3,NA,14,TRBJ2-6,TGTGCCAGCGAACCTGGGTCTGGGGCCAACGTCCTGACTTTC,CASEPGSGANVLTF
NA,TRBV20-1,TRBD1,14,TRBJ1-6,TGCAGTGCTAGACAGACAGGGTGGGATTCACCCCTCCACTTT,CSARQTGWDSPLHF
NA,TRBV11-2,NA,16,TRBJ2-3,TGTGCCAGCAGCTCCGCCGCAGGGGTCAGCACAGATACGCAGTATTTT,CASSSAAGVSTDTQYF
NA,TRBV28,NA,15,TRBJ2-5,TGTGCCAGCAGTTTATTCGGGGGCCGGGGAGAGACCCAGTACTTC,CASSLFGGRGETQYF
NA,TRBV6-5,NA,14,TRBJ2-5,TGTGCCAGCAACCCGCCGGGGGGCCTTGAGACCCAGTACTTC,CASNPPGGLETQYF
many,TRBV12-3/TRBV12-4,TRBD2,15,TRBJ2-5,TGTGCCAGCAGTTTAGGGCTAGCGGGAGCAGAGACCCAGTACTTC,CASSLGLAGAETQYF
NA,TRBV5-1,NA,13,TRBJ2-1,TGCGCCAGCAGCTTGGATGGGGTCCGAGAGCAGTTCTTC,CASSLDGVREQFF
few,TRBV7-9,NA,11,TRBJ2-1,TGTGCCAGCAGCCCCGGACTTGAGCAGTTCTTC,CASSPGLEQFF
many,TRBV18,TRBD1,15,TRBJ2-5,TGTGCCAGCTCACCAAGGGACAGGGGACAAGAGACCCAGTACTTC,CASSPRDRGQETQYF
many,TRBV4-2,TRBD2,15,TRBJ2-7,TGTGCCAGCAGCCCTAGCGGGAGGCCTCCCTACGAGCAGTACTTC,CASSPSGRPPYEQYF
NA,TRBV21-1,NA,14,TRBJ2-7,TGTGCCAGATCTAAAAAGGCTTGGTCCTACGAGCAGTACTTC,CARSKKAWSYEQYF
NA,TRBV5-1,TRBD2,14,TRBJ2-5,TGCGCCAGCAGCTTGGCTAGCGGGGAAGAGACCCAGTACTTC,CASSLASGEETQYF
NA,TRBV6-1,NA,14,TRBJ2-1,TGTGCCAGCAGTGAACTCGGACACCCTGATGAGCAGTTCTTC,CASSELGHPDEQFF
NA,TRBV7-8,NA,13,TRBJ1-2,TGTGCCAGCAGCTTAGCCCCTAACTATGGCTACACCTTC,CASSLAPNYGYTF
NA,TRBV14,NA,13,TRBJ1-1,TGTGCCAGCAGCCGTACTATGAACACTGAAGCTTTCTTT,CASSRTMNTEAFF
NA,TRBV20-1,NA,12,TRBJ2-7,TGCAGTGCTGTTGACAGGCCCTACGAGCAGTACTTC,CSAVDRPYEQYF
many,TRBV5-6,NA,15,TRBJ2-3,TGTGCCAGCAGCTTGGACTACAGGCGCACAGATACGCAGTATTTT,CASSLDYRRTDTQYF
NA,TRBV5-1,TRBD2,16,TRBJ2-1,TGCGCCAGCAGACCGACCGGGACTAGCGGGGGGAATGAGCAGTTCTTC,CASRPTGTSGGNEQFF
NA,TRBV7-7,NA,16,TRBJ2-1,TGTGCTAGCAGCCCAGACGTCCGGGCCTCCTACAATGAGCAGTTCTTC,CASSPDVRASYNEQFF
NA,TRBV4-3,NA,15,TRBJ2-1,TGCGCCAGCAGTCACGACAGGATCTCCTACAATGAGCAGTTCTTC,CASSHDRISYNEQFF
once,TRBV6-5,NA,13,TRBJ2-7,TGTGCCGGCAGTTACACGAGTGGGGGTGAGCAGTACTTC,CAGSYTSGGEQYF
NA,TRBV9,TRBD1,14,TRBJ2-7,TGTGCCAGCAGCTTGACAGGGTACGGCTACGAGCAGTACTTC,CASSLTGYGYEQYF
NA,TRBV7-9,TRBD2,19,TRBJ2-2,TGTGCCAGCAGCCCACCCTATCTTGGGACTAGCGGCAACACCGGGGAGCTGTTTTTT,CASSPPYLGTSGNTGELFF